The 20 T cell receptor beta chains presented below share a single source sample, sequenced in a study of blood T cell repertoires in COVID-19. Assay used: immunoSEQ multiplex PCR; TCRdb lists only in-frame clones, some missing. The sample lists 150,000 to 190,000 clones, roughly nine tenths occurring once. Sample: peripheral blood. These receptors all come from a woman in her seventies with acute or convalescent COVID-19.

The chain couples TRBV6-5 to TRBJ1-6, with D perhaps matching TRBD1 (6 bases). V shed 6 bases and J shed 8 bases, with 17 bases lying between them. Germline V gene data show CDR1 as MNHEY and CDR2 as SVGAGI. CDR3 length: 15 residues. CDR3 nucleotides: TGTGCCAGCAGACGTTTAGAACAGGGATATTCACCCCTCCACTTT. This translates into CASRRLEQGYSPLHF.

V is TRBV19 and J is TRBJ1-5; TRBD1 is a possible D gene (5 bases). Germline CDR1 LNHDA, CDR2 SQIVND (reference sequence). V was cut by 11 bases and J by 1 base, with 12 bases left in between. The CDR3 contains 13 residues. The CDR3 protein is CAGGGRSNQPQHF. DNA of the CDR3: TGTGCCGGGGGGGGACGAAGCAATCAGCCCCAGCATTTT.

The gene calls are TRBV4-2 and TRBJ2-3; 12 bases fit TRBD2. This CDR3 spans 17 amino acids. The V and J ends lost 0 bases and 0 bases, in that order; junction bases with no gene match: 1. The V gene's germline CDR1 is LGHNA and CDR2 YNFKEQ. CDR3 DNA sequence: TGTGCCAGCAGCCAAGATCTAGCGGGGGGGAGCACAGATACGCAGTATTTT. Amino acid sequence: CASSQDLAGGSTDTQYF.

The V gene is TRBV2, the J gene TRBJ2-2; TRBD1 agrees at 9 bases. With V trimmed by 5 bases and J by 4 bases, 5 bases remained unmatched. The CDR3 is 15 residues long. The germline V gene has CDR1 SNHLY and CDR2 FYNNEI. The CDR3 bases are TGTGCCAGCAGTCTACAGGGGGCTGGCACCGGGGAGCTGTTTTTT. This gives the protein CASSLQGAGTGELFF.

The gene calls are TRBV6-5 and TRBJ1-6; TRBD1 matches 8 bases. V lost 0 bases and J lost 14; bases outside the gene matches: 9. This CDR3 has 15 residues. Germline values: CDR1 MNHEY, CDR2 SVGAGI. The CDR3 region has the DNA TGTGCCAGCAGTTACTCGAAGGGACAGGCCCCGTCCCTCCACTTT. The encoded protein is CASSYSKGQAPSLHF.

V is TRBV6-6 and J is TRBJ2-1; TRBD1 aligns across 7 bases. Trimming removed 2 bases from V and 6 bases from J; junction bases left unmatched: 1. Germline V CDR1 and CDR2: MNHNY, SVGAGI (reference sequence). The CDR3 totals 13 residues. The CDR3 nucleotides read TGTGCCAGCAGTTACCCAGGGGGCAATGAGCAGTTCTTC. Translated, it gives CASSYPGGNEQFF.

This clone turned up a few times. This sequence joins TRBV24-1 and TRBJ2-3; 11 nucleotides line up with TRBD2. From germline, CDR1 is KGHDR and CDR2 SFDVKD. Unmatched junction bases numbered 6, after V lost 4 bases and J lost 7 bases. This CDR3 is built from 15 residues. Written as DNA, the CDR3 is TGTGCCACCAGTGAGACTAGCGGGGTGTTAAATACGCAGTATTTT. Translating it yields CATSETSGVLNTQYF.

The gene calls are TRBV3-1 (or the pseudogene TRBV3-2) and TRBJ2-5, with 8 bases lining up with TRBD1. The CDR3 covers 16 residues. The germline gives CDR1 LGHDT, CDR2 YNNKEL (reference sequence). V was clipped by 4 bases and J by 4 bases; unmatched bases: 11. The CDR3 here is CASSPLWTGTGETQYF. CDR3 DNA sequence: TGTGCCAGCAGCCCCCTTTGGACAGGGACCGGAGAGACCCAGTACTTC.

V usage is TRBV30 and J usage is TRBJ1-2; 7 bases are shared with TRBD1. CDR3 length equals 12 residues. The V and J ends lost 5 bases and 0 bases, in that order; junction bases with no gene match: 0. Germline assignment: CDR1 GTSNPN and CDR2 SVGIG (reference sequence). CDR3 coding DNA: TGTGCCTGGGACAGGGCTAACTATGGCTACACCTTC. It translates to CAWDRANYGYTF.

The gene calls are TRBV5-1 and TRBJ1-1; a weak D match, TRBD1 (5 bases). V was pared by 2 bases and J by 3 bases, with 8 bases between. The CDR3 is made up of 13 amino acids. From germline, CDR1 is SGHRS and CDR2 YFSETQ. CDR3 region: CASSFAGHTEAFF. The CDR3 nucleotides are TGCGCCAGCAGCTTCGCAGGGCACACTGAAGCTTTCTTT.

This chain links TRBV28 with TRBJ2-3; 8 nucleotides match TRBD1. Trimming took 2 bases from V and 4 from J; bases not matched to a gene: 11. This CDR3 has 17 amino acids. Germline V gene data show CDR1 as MDHEN and CDR2 as SYDVKM. This CDR3 reads CASSLVGTGFGADTQYF. DNA for the CDR3: TGTGCCAGCAGTTTAGTCGGGACAGGATTTGGGGCAGATACGCAGTATTTT.

The chain is built from TRBV28 and TRBJ1-5; D is possibly TRBD1 (6 bases). The CDR3 contains 16 residues. Trimming pared 2 bases from V and 1 base from J, leaving 12 bases between. Germline CDR1 reads MDHEN; CDR2 reads SYDVKM. The CDR3 protein is CASSLEGRGSNQPQHF. Here the CDR3 DNA reads TGTGCCAGCAGTTTAGAGGGCAGGGGAAGCAATCAGCCCCAGCATTTT.

CDR3 protein: CASSHSDRRKGEKLFF. CDR3 DNA: TGTGCCAGCAGCCATTCGGACAGACGCAAGGGAGAAAAACTGTTTTTT. The rearrangement uses TRBV3-1 (or the pseudogene TRBV3-2) and TRBJ1-4; D might be TRBD1 (6 bases). The CDR3 covers 16 residues. V lost 3 bases and J 8 bases, leaving 19 bases between the germline ends. The germline gives CDR1 LGHDT, CDR2 YNNKEL (reference sequence).

This chain connects TRBV7-9 to TRBJ2-2, with TRBD2 as a possible D gene (5 bases). The CDR3 spans 15 residues. In germline, CDR1 is SEHNR, CDR2 FQNEAQ (reference sequence). V lost 2 bases to trimming and J lost 3 bases, with 10 bases between them. The DNA of the CDR3 is TGTGCCAGCAGCTTAAGAGGGTCACACACCGGGGAGCTGTTTTTT. Translating it yields CASSLRGSHTGELFF. Looking up the rest from reference TRBV7-9 and TRBJ2-2 gives the full variable domain: DTGVSQNPRHKITKRGQNVTFRCDPISEHNRLYWYRQTLGQGPEFLTYFQNEAQLEKSRLLSDRFSAERPKGSFSTLEIQRTEQGDSAMYLCASSLRGSHTGELFFGEGSRLTVL.

The chain combines TRBV6-5 with TRBJ2-7; a weak D match, TRBD2 (6 bases). Germline loops: CDR1 MNHEY, CDR2 SVGAGI. This CDR3 is built from 12 residues. Trimming cost V 2 bases and J 6 bases, with 8 bases left between them. In DNA, the CDR3 is TGTGCCAGCAGTTACGTGGGGGGCGAGCAGTACTTC. This codes for CASSYVGGEQYF.

The genes are TRBV6-6 and TRBJ1-1, with D tentatively TRBD1 (6 bases). Germline CDR1 is MNHNY and CDR2 is SVGAGI (reference sequence). V lost 5 bases, J lost 7 bases, and 20 bases lay in between. The CDR3 contains 15 residues. The DNA of the CDR3 is TGTGCCAGCAGTACGCCATCGACAGGTTCGTATGAAGCTTTCTTT. Translation gives CASSTPSTGSYEAFF.

The CDR3 loop is CASSQGKVSGGGEQYF. The CDR3 DNA is TGTGCCAGCAGCCAAGGTAAAGTTAGCGGGGGCGGCGAGCAGTACTTC. This chain uses TRBV4-2 with TRBJ2-7, with TRBD2 matching 9 bases. V lost 1 base and J lost 6; bases outside the gene matches: 10. The CDR3 is made up of 16 amino acids. Germline CDR1 and CDR2: LGHNA and YNFKEQ.

This clone was recorded only once. The J gene is TRBJ1-4, the V gene TRBV3-1 (or the pseudogene TRBV3-2), with D tentatively TRBD1 (6 bases). The CDR3 has 14 amino acids. V dropped 1 base and J dropped 13 bases, with 16 bases sitting between them. The germline V gene encodes CDR1 LGHDT and CDR2 YNNKEL (reference sequence). The CDR3 DNA reads as TGTGCCAGCAGCCAAGCCAGTGGGGGCAAGGGACTGTTTTTT. Translation: CASSQASGGKGLFF.

This clone has more than one count but fewer than ten. The chain links TRBV12-5 to TRBJ1-2; possible D gene TRBD1, 6 bases. The germline V gene encodes CDR1 LGHNT and CDR2 FRNRAP. Trimming cost V 7 bases and J 4 bases, with 19 bases left between them. The length of the CDR3 is 15 residues. CDR3 bases: TGTGCTAGTGTCCTGGTAGGGGGGGGCCGCTATGGCTACACCTTC. It is translated as CASVLVGGGRYGYTF.

CDR3: CASTERGQINIQYF. As DNA, the CDR3 is TGTGCCAGCACCGAAAGGGGACAGATAAACATTCAGTACTTC. This chain links TRBV2 with TRBJ2-4; TRBD1 aligns across 7 bases. In germline, CDR1 is SNHLY, CDR2 FYNNEI. This CDR3 spans 14 amino acids. After removal of 7 bases from V and 6 bases from J, the junction contained 9 bases not matched to a gene.